These T cell receptor beta chains were read from a single sample in a study of cytomegalovirus exposure and HLA in healthy donors. Generated by immunoSEQ multiplex PCR, the TCRdb table keeps only in-frame clones and is missing some. There are approximately 100,000 clones in the sample; roughly a tenth occur only once, and 5.8% lies in the top ten. Material for sequencing was PBMCs. The receptors come from a man in his forties in good health and CMV-seropositive. CDR3s include the opening cysteine and the closing phenylalanine or tryptophan. Each record gives: V gene, J gene, CDR3 protein.

>TRBV5-4|TRBJ2-3
CASSLSSGSTDTQYF
>TRBV7-3|TRBJ2-7
CASSSQGGPGEQYF
>TRBV19|TRBJ2-1
CASSIWLAGENEQFF
>TRBV28|TRBJ2-3
CASSSRTLAGWGTDTQYF
>TRBV27|TRBJ1-1
CASSPGGITEAFF
>TRBV4-3|TRBJ1-2
CASSQERQINYGYTF
>TRBV2|TRBJ2-3
CASRPGLAADTQYF
>TRBV6-5|TRBJ1-2
CASSFLDTTNYGYTF
>TRBV7-2|TRBJ2-7
CASSLVAVLRASYEQYF
>TRBV15|TRBJ2-7
CATSRGGTAYEQYF
>TRBV7-3|TRBJ2-5
CASSSGTSGTETQYF
>TRBV29-1|TRBJ2-3
CSVTHRDYSTMDTQYF
>TRBV11-2|TRBJ2-1
CASSFNFGSFDEQFF
>TRBV19|TRBJ1-2
CASSIDRNSPYGYTF
>TRBV2|TRBJ1-3
CASSDRGGNTIYF
>TRBV4-2|TRBJ2-7
CASSLTGDYEQYF
>TRBV7-3|TRBJ2-7
CASSGGTGSEQYF
>TRBV5-1|TRBJ2-3
CASSFSGTRADTQYF
>TRBV18|TRBJ1-1
CASSPSREVVAFF
>TRBV28|TRBJ1-4
CASRHQGKDEKLFF
>TRBV4-3|TRBJ1-5
CASSQEVFSQPQHF
>TRBV28|.
CASSLGGRGYEQYF
>TRBV28|TRBJ2-6
CASSLAGQGKPGANVLTF
>TRBV18|TRBJ2-7
CASQDGPGQTYEQYF
>TRBV5-1|TRBJ2-2
CASSLSRRSETGELFF
>TRBV28|.
CASSPGGRYEQYF
>TRBV5-6|TRBJ2-5
CASSFLEGRKETQYF
>TRBV2|TRBJ2-7
CASSELRQGYEQYF
>TRBV5-4|TRBJ2-7
CASSSGYVQSIHEQYF
>TRBV7-9|TRBJ2-5
CASSLAPQGQETQYF
>TRBV11-1|TRBJ2-7
CASSFLVRHEQYF
>TRBV6-1|TRBJ2-6
CASSEAEWSSGANVLTF
>TRBV11-2|TRBJ2-1
CASSLMGGGLSSYNEQFF
>TRBV5-8|TRBJ1-2
CASSLLGDRGLNGYTF
>TRBV6-1|TRBJ1-1
CASSVDRYTEAFF
>TRBV5-4|TRBJ1-4
CATSGTGGNEKLFF
>TRBV30|TRBJ1-2
CAWTLANGYTF
>TRBV7-8|TRBJ2-1
CASSLVPGYNEQFF
>TRBV30|TRBJ2-5
CACTGQETQYF
>TRBV29-1|TRBJ2-5
CSVGLAGGETQYF
>TRBV4-1|TRBJ2-7
CASSHLTGLGGYEQYF
>TRBV4-2|TRBJ2-3
CASSQDRGQGADTQYF
>TRBV5-1|TRBJ2-7
CASSLSQGAVFSHEQYF
>TRBV5-6|TRBJ1-2
CASSPPGQGRYGYTF
>TRBV6-1|TRBJ2-7
CASSEAPGSGEQYF
>TRBV5-4|TRBJ2-3
CASSSAGTGARDTQYF
>TRBV7-2|TRBJ1-5
CASSLIGGGLNQPQHF
>TRBV4-1|TRBJ1-2
CASSQESVGYGYTF
>TRBV14|TRBJ2-1
CASSQLLAGVDEQFF
>TRBV5-1|TRBJ2-2
CASSPTGDTGELFF
>TRBV6-5|TRBJ2-7
CASSYSAGGSYEQYF